The 9 T cell receptor beta chains below come from one sample, sequenced in a study of T cell responses to AZD1222 COVID-19 vaccine. Method: immunoSEQ multiplex PCR; TCRdb's copy keeps in-frame clones and lacks some. This sample has around 140,000 clones; more than 80% occur once, and the top ten carry about 2.7%. Sample: peripheral blood, taken on day 0 of AZD1222 vaccination. The receptors here all came from an adult in good health.

The table lists this clone with a count of one. The gene calls are TRBV19 and TRBJ1-3; perhaps TRBD1 as D (6 bases). This CDR3 region has 15 residues. V lost 4 bases to trimming and J lost 2 bases, with 12 bases between them. CDR1 and CDR2 from the germline V gene are LNHDA and SQIVND (reference sequence). The CDR3 nucleotides read TGTGCCAGTAGTAAACAGGGCACGGCTGGAAACACCATATATTTT. Amino acids: CASSKQGTAGNTIYF.

This clone was seen a handful of times. The chain has TRBV4-1 and TRBJ2-3, with unresolved D. The germline V and J ends were trimmed by 1 base and 4 bases, with 0 bases remaining between them. The germline V gene has CDR1 MGHRA and CDR2 YSYEKL. The CDR3 length is 11 residues. For the CDR3, the DNA is TGCGCCAGCAGCCAAGCAGATACGCAGTATTTT. Translating gives CASSQADTQYF.

This sequence joins TRBV4-3 and TRBJ1-4; no firm D call. V gave up 1 base and J gave up 10 bases, with 10 bases separating them. Germline values: CDR1 LGHNA, CDR2 YSLEER. This CDR3 contains 13 residues. CDR3 sequence (DNA): TGCGCCAGCAGCCAAGGGTGGGGTGGAAAACTGTTTTTT. Encoded protein: CASSQGWGGKLFF.

V usage is TRBV7-8 and J usage is TRBJ1-1; D is perhaps TRBD1 (5 bases). V lost 5 bases to trimming and J lost 2 bases, with 15 bases between them. This CDR3 contains 15 residues. Germline V gene data show CDR1 as SGHVS and CDR2 as FQNEAQ. CDR3 in amino acids: CASSDLRALNTEAFF. The CDR3, as DNA: TGTGCCAGCAGCGACCTCAGGGCCCTTAACACTGAAGCTTTCTTT. Together with reference TRBV7-8 and TRBJ1-1, the CDR3 gives the full variable domain: GAGVSQSPRYKVAKRGQDVALRCDPISGHVSLFWYQQALGQGPEFLTYFQNEAQLDKSGLPSDRFFAERPEGSVSTLKIQRTQQEDSAVYLCASSDLRALNTEAFFGQGTRLTVV.

This clone was recorded at least ten times. V is TRBV15 and J is TRBJ2-7; 8 bases map to TRBD1. CDR1 is LNHNV, CDR2 YYDKDF, per germline (reference sequence). V lost 1 base to trimming and J lost 5 bases; unmatched junction nucleotides: 7. The CDR3 has 15 amino acids. Written as DNA, the CDR3 is TGTGCCACCAGCAGAGGGCGACAGGGGCCTAACGAGCAGTACTTC. Encoded protein: CATSRGRQGPNEQYF.

The chain joins TRBV12-3 or TRBV12-4 to TRBJ1-2; no clear D gene. Trimming stripped 3 bases from V and 8 bases from J, with 13 bases between. This CDR3 is 13 amino acids long. The CDR3: CASSFRESVGYTF. CDR3 nucleotides: TGTGCCAGCAGTTTCCGGGAGTCCGTCGGCTACACCTTC.

This chain uses TRBV2 with TRBJ1-1; D perhaps matches TRBD1 (6 bases). The CDR3 extends over 15 amino acids. Per the germline V gene, CDR1 is SNHLY and CDR2 is FYNNEI. V dropped 8 bases and J dropped 6 bases, with 22 bases sitting between them. The CDR3 DNA follows: TGTGCCAGCTACAGGGTTGGAAGGTCAAGCCCTGAAGCTTTCTTT. It specifies CASYRVGRSSPEAFF.

The rearrangement joins TRBV6-5 to TRBJ2-7; D assignment may be TRBD1 or TRBD2 (5 bases each). This CDR3 comprises 14 residues. Trimming shortened V by 7 bases and J by 5 bases, and 18 bases separated the two germline ends. Germline-derived CDR1 and CDR2 are MNHEY and SVGAGI. The CDR3 loop reads CASTTPGLRDEQYF. As DNA, the CDR3 is TGTGCCAGCACCACCCCGGGGCTACGGGACGAGCAGTACTTC.

The chain's CDR3 is CARGGGRWNQPQHF. CDR3 coding DNA: TGCGCCCGAGGGGGGGGAAGGTGGAATCAGCCCCAGCATTTT. The chain employs TRBV4-1 and TRBJ1-5; maybe TRBD1 (6 bases). Deletions cut 11 bases from V and 4 bases from J, with 18 bases between. CDR1 and CDR2 from the germline V gene are MGHRA and YSYEKL. This CDR3 has 14 amino acids.